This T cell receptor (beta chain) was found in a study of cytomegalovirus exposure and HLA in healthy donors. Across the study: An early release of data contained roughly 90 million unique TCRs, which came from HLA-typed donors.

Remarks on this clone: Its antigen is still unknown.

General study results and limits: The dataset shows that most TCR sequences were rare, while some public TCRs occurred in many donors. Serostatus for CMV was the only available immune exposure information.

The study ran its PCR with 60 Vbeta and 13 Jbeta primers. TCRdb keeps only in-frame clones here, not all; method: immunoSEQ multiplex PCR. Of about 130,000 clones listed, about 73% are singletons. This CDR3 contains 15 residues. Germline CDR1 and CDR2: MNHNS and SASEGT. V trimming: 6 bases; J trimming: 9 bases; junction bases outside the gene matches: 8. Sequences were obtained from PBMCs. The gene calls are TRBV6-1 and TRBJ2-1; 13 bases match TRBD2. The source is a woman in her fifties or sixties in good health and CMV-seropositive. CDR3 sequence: CASSRTSGGYGEQFF. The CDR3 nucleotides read TGTGCCAGCAGCAGGACTAGCGGGGGCTACGGTGAGCAGTTCTTC.